One T cell receptor beta chain is described in this entry. The sample belongs to a study of T cell changes during pregnancy in multiple sclerosis. The CDR3 runs to 15 residues. CDR1 SGHDT and CDR2 YYEEEE come from the germline V gene. V was pared by 4 bases and J by 5 bases, with 18 bases between. Assay: immunoSEQ multiplex PCR; the TCRdb copy retains only in-frame clones and omits some. The sample contains tens of thousands of clones, roughly 90% of which appear only once. V and J are TRBV5-6 and TRBJ1-2; maybe TRBD1 (6 bases). This TCR came from a female donor in good health, enrolled as a control in a pregnancy study. This sample comprised peripheral blood, obtained after pregnancy. CDR3 coding DNA: TGTGCCAGCAGCATTTACAGGGACGCGGCTTATGGCTACACCTTC. Protein product: CASSIYRDAAYGYTF.